This TCR beta chain was identified during a study of OX40 agonist ivuxolimab in advanced cancers. Overall study findings and caveats: More expanded clones were seen, on average, in CD8+ T cells than in CD4+. CD4+ and CD8+ T cells in blood underwent clonal expansion by week 6 at 0.1 to 3.0 mg/kg. Some of the nonresponding patients also showed low levels of normalized T-cell clonal expansion.

This clone was found a few times. Its specificity is unknown. Germline loops: CDR1 MDHEN, CDR2 SYDVKM. The CDR3 spans 14 residues. The V end lost 1 base, the J end lost 2 bases, and 8 bases lay between the germline ends. Assay: immunoSEQ multiplex PCR; the TCRdb copy retains only in-frame clones and omits some. The profile covers around 47,000 clones, with roughly 82% appearing a single time and approximately 15% taken by the ten largest. The genes are TRBV28 and TRBJ1-2; weak D call: TRBD1 (5 bases). This TCR came from an adult with an advanced solid tumor such as melanoma, head and neck, liver or kidney cancer. The sequencing used CD4+ or CD8+ T cells sorted from blood, collected in a trial of the OX40 agonist ivuxolimab. DNA for the CDR3: TGTGCCAGCAGTTTATTAGGGGAAAACTATGGCTACACCTTC. This encodes CASSLLGENYGYTF.